The clone carrying this T cell receptor (beta chain) has just one count. Its specificity is unknown. This CDR3 is built from 14 residues. Germline lookup yields CDR1 LGHDT and CDR2 YNNKEL (reference sequence). Trimming took 3 bases from V and 1 from J; bases not matched to a gene: 0. This specimen comes from a study of T cell responses to AZD1222 COVID-19 vaccine. Study-wide results and limits: Within unmutated variant regions lay the reported targets of nearly half of spike-specific TCRs.

Sequencing used immunoSEQ multiplex PCR; TCRdb keeps in-frame clones, though not all of them. The repertoire consists of approximately 89,000 clones, with under 95% occurring once and the leading ten covering around 10%. The chain joins TRBV3-1 (or the pseudogene TRBV3-2) to TRBJ2-5; TRBD2 matches at 9 bases. The sample consisted of peripheral blood, taken 28 days after the second AZD1222 dose. The source is an adult who received the AZD1222 COVID-19 vaccine. CDR3 nucleotides: TGTGCCAGCAGCCAGCGGGGGGGCCAAGAGACCCAGTACTTC. Translating it yields CASSQRGGQETQYF.